The source of this TCR beta chain is a study of control samples from healthy donors and cancer patients. TCRdb's table, derived via immunoSEQ multiplex PCR, lists solely in-frame clones and lacks some. Of some 99,000 clones in the sample, around 89% are singletons; the top ten hold 17%. The V end was cut by 4 bases, the J end by 8 bases, with 10 bases between. Germline CDR1 and CDR2: KGHDR and SFDVKD. The CDR3 totals 12 residues. The gene calls are TRBV24-1 and TRBJ1-2; D remains unclear. The specimen sequenced was blood. The TCR sequence derives from a woman aged 45-65 years in good health. CDR3 DNA: TGTGCCACCAGTGAAGTTGACTGGGGCTACACCTTC. The encoded protein is CATSEVDWGYTF.